The 26 T cell receptor beta chains in this list originate from one sample, sequenced in a study of Graves' ophthalmopathy and Graves' hyperthyroidism. For repertoire sequencing, the TCR beta CDR3 regions were amplified from RNA transcripts. The authors performed first-round RT-PCR with HTBI primers and then a second-round multiplex PCR. TCRdb redid the calling of the multiplex PCR reads with MiXCR, one entry per CDR3 protein. The data hold some 520,000 distinct CDR3 sequences, with about an eighth observed a single time. Sequencing input: blood. Every receptor here comes from a woman in her thirties with Graves' ophthalmopathy.

This clonotype was counted at least ten times. The J gene is TRBJ2-2, the V gene TRBV4-1, with TRBD2 as a possible D gene (5 bases). Germline values: CDR1 MGHRA, CDR2 YSYEKL. Trimming left V 6 bases short and J 6 bases short, with 8 bases between. CDR3 length: 12 amino acids. The DNA for the CDR3 is TGCGCCAGCAGTAGCGCGGCCGGGGAGCTGTTTTTT. Translated: CASSSAAGELFF.

This clonotype was found many times. The chain links TRBV5-1 to TRBJ1-6; unclear D gene. CDR1 and CDR2 from the germline V gene are SGHRS and YFSETQ. This CDR3 region has 16 residues. With 9 bases removed from V and 0 bases from J, the gap between germline ends came to 16 bases. The CDR3 here is CATPRAEGSYNSPLHF. The CDR3 DNA sequence: TGCGCCACCCCCCGAGCTGAGGGCTCCTATAATTCACCCCTCCACTTT.

This clonotype was found many times. The CDR3 region is CASSIARGGNQPQHF. CDR3 sequence (DNA): TGTGCCAGTAGTATAGCCAGGGGAGGCAATCAGCCCCAGCATTTT. The chain couples TRBV19 to TRBJ1-5, with TRBD1 as a possible D gene (6 bases). Germline-derived CDR1 and CDR2 are LNHDA and SQIVND (reference sequence). With 1 base removed from V and 2 bases from J, the gap between germline ends came to 9 bases. The CDR3 is made up of 15 amino acids.

Ten or more counts support this clonotype. The chain is built from TRBV29-1 and TRBJ2-5; TRBD2 agrees at 9 bases. The CDR3 spans 15 residues. V was pared by 1 base and J by 2 bases, with 5 bases of the junction left unmatched. In germline, CDR1 is SQVTM, CDR2 ANQGSEA. CDR3 in amino acids: CSVEGVAGAQETQYF. The CDR3, as DNA: TGCAGCGTTGAAGGGGTAGCGGGGGCACAAGAGACCCAGTACTTC.

Here the CDR3 DNA reads TGCGCCAGCAGCTCTGGACGGTCGAACACTGAAGCTTTCTTT. Translated: CASSSGRSNTEAFF. The chain is built from TRBV4-1 and TRBJ1-1; D is unresolved. Per germline, CDR1 MGHRA and CDR2 YSYEKL. This CDR3 is built from 14 residues. V lost 5 bases, J lost 1 base, and 11 bases lay in between.

On this clonotype itself: With a much larger clone just one base away, this may be a read error. This chain joins TRBV11-3 and TRBJ2-5, with 7 bases fitting TRBD2. The CDR3 runs to 14 residues. Germline CDR1 is SGHNT and CDR2 is YENEEA. CDR3 loop: CAISSERGLQHLYF. The CDR3 region has the DNA TGTGCCATCAGCTCAGAGCGGGGACTTCAGCATCTGTACTTC.

V gene TRBV3-1 combines with J gene TRBJ1-2; 8 bases match TRBD1. Germline CDR1 LGHDT, CDR2 YNNKEL (reference sequence). The CDR3 is 15 amino acids. With V trimmed by 1 base and J by 4 bases, 5 bases remained unmatched. The CDR3 reads CASSQVGTGGYGYTF. The CDR3 coding sequence is TGTGCCAGCAGCCAAGTTGGGACAGGTGGCTATGGCTACACCTTC.

Note on this clonotype: One end of the junction is discordant with germline, which a read error may explain. The V gene is TRBV6-5, the J gene TRBJ1-1, with no clear D. The CDR3 totals 14 residues. Germline V gene data show CDR1 as MNHEY and CDR2 as SVGAGI. Here the CDR3 DNA reads TGTGCCAGCAGTTACTCGGGTCTGTACACTGATGCTTTCTTT. Protein: CASSYSGLYTDAFF.

This clonotype appeared many times. The gene calls are TRBV5-1 and TRBJ1-3, with a weak D call TRBD1 (5 bases). Germline CDR1 is SGHRS and CDR2 is YFSETQ. This CDR3 has 13 residues. With 4 bases removed from V and 3 bases from J, the gap between germline ends came to 8 bases. CDR3 DNA sequence: TGCGCCAGCAGCCTGGGACTTGGAAACACCATATATTTT. Translating it yields CASSLGLGNTIYF. The full variable domain, in which reference TRBV5-1 and TRBJ1-3 provide the parts outside the CDR3, is KAGVTQTPRYLIKTRGQQVTLSCSPISGHRSVSWYQQTPGQGLQFLFEYFSETQRNKGNFPGRFSGRQFSNSRSEMNVSTLELGDSALYLCASSLGLGNTIYFGEGSWLTVV.

Ten or more counts support this clonotype. J is TRBJ2-7 and V is TRBV12-3 or TRBV12-4; maybe TRBD1 (5 bases). The CDR3 consists of 13 residues. With 5 bases removed from V and 7 bases from J, the gap between germline ends came to 15 bases. This CDR3 is CASSQGAPLEQYF. The DNA of the CDR3 is TGTGCCAGCAGTCAAGGGGCCCCTTTGGAGCAGTACTTC.

The chain is built from TRBV11-1 and TRBJ1-1; D may be TRBD1 (6 bases). This CDR3 has 16 residues. Germline V gives CDR1 SGHAT, CDR2 FQDESV (reference sequence). The V and J ends lost 5 bases and 3 bases respectively, with 19 bases between them. In DNA form, the CDR3 reads TGTGCCAGCAGCCCTACTCGGGGGCTTGGGGACACTGAAGCTTTCTTT. Amino acids: CASSPTRGLGDTEAFF.

This clonotype came up many times. The CDR3 is CASSQAVREGGYEQYF. The DNA for the CDR3 is TGTGCCAGCAGCCAAGCTGTAAGGGAGGGAGGCTACGAGCAGTACTTC. The chain has TRBV3-1 and TRBJ2-7; TRBD2 agrees at 7 bases. Germline V gives CDR1 LGHDT, CDR2 YNNKEL (reference sequence). The CDR3 runs 16 residues. V dropped 1 base and J dropped 3; count of bases not matched to a gene: 9.

This clonotype came up many times. J is TRBJ1-3 and V is TRBV12-3 or TRBV12-4; D unresolved. The CDR3 runs to 17 residues. V was cut by 1 base and J by 0 bases, with 13 bases left in between. The CDR3 nucleotides are TGTGCCAGCAGTTTAGGCCCCGCGTTCTACTCTGGAAACACCATATATTTT. Translation: CASSLGPAFYSGNTIYF.

This clonotype has at least ten counts. The chain links TRBV20-1 to TRBJ2-2, with a possible D match to TRBD1 (6 bases). Germline V gives CDR1 DFQATT, CDR2 SNEGSKA (reference sequence). CDR3 length: 13 amino acids. The V end was cut by 0 bases, the J end by 7 bases, with 9 bases between. CDR3 amino acids: CSARDLGGGELFF. CDR3 sequence (DNA): TGCAGTGCTAGAGACCTAGGGGGCGGGGAGCTGTTTTTT.

This clonotype was counted ten times or more. The chain couples TRBV6-1 to TRBJ1-5; weak D call: TRBD1 (5 bases). The CDR3 covers 14 residues. Trimming stripped 4 bases from V and 7 bases from J, with 14 bases between. Germline CDR1 MNHNS, CDR2 SASEGT. This CDR3 is CASSAPGGGQPQHF. The CDR3 region has the DNA TGTGCCAGCAGTGCCCCCGGGGGAGGCCAGCCCCAGCATTTT.

The CDR3 DNA sequence: TGTGCCAGTAGTATAGACGGCTCCGGGGCCAACGTCCTGACTTTC. It yields the protein CASSIDGSGANVLTF. The chain employs TRBV19 and TRBJ2-6; no reliable D call. This CDR3 is 15 amino acids long. Trimming removed 0 bases at V and 4 bases at J, with 7 bases between. The germline gives CDR1 LNHDA, CDR2 SQIVND (reference sequence).

This clonotype occurred many times. A junction end diverges from the germline sequence, so it may reflect a read error. The rearrangement uses TRBV29-1 and TRBJ1-2; a weak D match, TRBD1 (5 bases). Germline loops: CDR1 SQVTM, CDR2 ANQGSEA. The CDR3 is 10 amino acids. The CDR3 spells CSVVEGSSFF. CDR3 sequence (DNA): TGCAGCGTTGTTGAGGGGAGTAGCTTCTTC.

The chain combines TRBV29-1 with TRBJ2-7; no clear D gene. The ends were cut back, 6 bases at V and 5 bases at J, with 11 bases in the middle. CDR3 length equals 11 residues. Germline-derived CDR1 and CDR2 are SQVTM and ANQGSEA. The CDR3 coding sequence is TGCAGCGTCCACGGTAACAACGAGCAGTACTTC. Its protein is CSVHGNNEQYF.

This clonotype was seen ten or more times. The CDR3 loop reads CASSRETAGGQLYDTQYF. In DNA form, the CDR3 reads TGTGCCAGCAGCCGAGAAACAGCGGGAGGGCAGCTGTACGATACGCAGTATTTT. J is TRBJ2-3 and V is TRBV4-2; TRBD2 aligns across 10 bases. CDR3 length equals 18 residues. The germline CDR1 and CDR2 sequences are LGHNA and YNFKEQ. Trimming took 4 bases from V and 6 from J; bases not matched to a gene: 16.

This clonotype was found many times. This chain joins TRBV30 and TRBJ1-2; 8 positions agree with TRBD1. Germline V gene lookup returns CDR1 GTSNPN and CDR2 SVGIG (reference sequence). There are 12 residues in the CDR3. V was pared by 7 bases and J by 6 bases, with 7 bases of the junction left unmatched. The CDR3 coding sequence is TGTGCCTCGGATGACAGGGGAGATGGCTACACCTTC. Translating gives CASDDRGDGYTF.

The genes are TRBV5-1 and TRBJ1-5; D is undetermined. This CDR3 is built from 15 residues. CDR1 SGHRS and CDR2 YFSETQ come from the germline V gene. With 0 bases removed from V and 5 bases from J, the gap between germline ends came to 12 bases. In DNA form, the CDR3 reads TGCGCCAGCAGCTTGGATAGCCCGAGGGATCAGCCCCAGCATTTT. As protein: CASSLDSPRDQPQHF.

This clonotype appeared many times. The chain recombines TRBV7-8 with TRBJ1-2; the D is unclear. The V gene lost 5 bases and the J gene lost 4 bases, with 23 bases spanning the gap. The CDR3 loop spans 17 amino acids. Looked up from germline, CDR1 is SGHVS and CDR2 is FQNEAQ. This CDR3 is CASSLIQPEPGPYGYTF. The CDR3 bases are TGTGCCAGCAGCCTCATCCAACCGGAGCCAGGACCCTATGGCTACACCTTC.

This clonotype was counted at least ten times. V gene TRBV6-5 combines with J gene TRBJ1-1; 9 bases line up with TRBD1. The CDR3 totals 16 residues. With V trimmed by 4 bases and J by 4 bases, 10 bases remained unmatched. The germline CDR1 and CDR2 sequences are MNHEY and SVGAGI. In DNA, the CDR3 is TGTGCCAGCAGTTCCCGCGGACAGGGGCAATTCACTGAAGCTTTCTTT. This codes for CASSSRGQGQFTEAFF.

This clonotype was seen many times. J is TRBJ1-6 and V is TRBV28, with D possibly matching TRBD1 (5 bases). Trimming cost V 8 bases and J 4 bases, with 6 bases left between them. The CDR3 runs 12 residues. The germline V gene has CDR1 MDHEN and CDR2 SYDVKM. CDR3 sequence: CASRGYNSPLHF. CDR3 nucleotides: TGTGCCAGCCGGGGGTATAATTCACCCCTCCACTTT.

A word on this clonotype: Possible read error: a much larger clone is one base away. Lacking the conserved final phenylalanine or tryptophan, this CDR3 likely reflects a read error. This chain joins TRBV27 and TRBJ1-1, with 7 bases matching TRBD1. Germline assignment: CDR1 MNHEY and CDR2 SMNVEV (reference sequence). This CDR3 has 15 residues. J gave up 0 bases and V 5 bases, and 6 bases lay outside the gene matches. In DNA form, the CDR3 reads TGTGCCAGCAGTCCCATACAGGGGATGAACACTGAAGCTTTCTTA. It translates to CASSPIQGMNTEAFL.

This rearrangement joins TRBV7-8 to TRBJ2-6; a weak D match, TRBD2 (7 bases). The CDR3 has 18 amino acids. The ends were cut back, 6 bases at V and 0 bases at J, with 18 bases in the middle. CDR1 and CDR2 from the germline V gene are SGHVS and FQNEAQ. This chain's CDR3 is CASSTLGGGGSGANVLTF. CDR3 bases: TGTGCCAGCAGTACATTAGGGGGAGGGGGCTCTGGGGCCAACGTCCTGACTTTC.